The entry below gives a single T cell receptor beta chain sequence along with its context. In the original workflow: Reference gene primer amplification in the assay estimated nucleated cell counts. Libraries were prepared by immunoSEQ multiplex PCR; TCRdb keeps only in-frame clonotypes and omits some of them. V and J calls plus clone size are reproduced from that table; the DNA served to infer D and trimming. The table has some 71,000 clones, roughly four fifths seen once. This entry is derived from a study of blood T cell repertoires in COVID-19. The overall study: Collection of acute and convalescent COVID-19 samples took place in the United States, Italy and Spain. Sample material is recorded as cDNA or gDNA derived from T cells, B-cell-depleted T cells, or PBMCs.

Seattle patient enrollment occurred during active infection, with longitudinal follow-up thereafter. The receptor's source is a man between 50 and 59 years old with COVID-19, enrolled during active disease. The specimen sequenced was peripheral blood.

The CDR3 region has the DNA TGTGCCAGCAGCTTGGACACGGCGGCGGGGGCGTACAATGAGCAGTTCTTC. This encodes CASSLDTAAGAYNEQFF. The V call is TRBV7-8, the J call TRBJ2-1; possible D gene TRBD2, 7 bases. CDR3 length equals 17 residues. The germline V and J ends were trimmed by 3 bases and 4 bases, with 19 bases remaining between them. Per the germline V gene, CDR1 is SGHVS and CDR2 is FQNEAQ.